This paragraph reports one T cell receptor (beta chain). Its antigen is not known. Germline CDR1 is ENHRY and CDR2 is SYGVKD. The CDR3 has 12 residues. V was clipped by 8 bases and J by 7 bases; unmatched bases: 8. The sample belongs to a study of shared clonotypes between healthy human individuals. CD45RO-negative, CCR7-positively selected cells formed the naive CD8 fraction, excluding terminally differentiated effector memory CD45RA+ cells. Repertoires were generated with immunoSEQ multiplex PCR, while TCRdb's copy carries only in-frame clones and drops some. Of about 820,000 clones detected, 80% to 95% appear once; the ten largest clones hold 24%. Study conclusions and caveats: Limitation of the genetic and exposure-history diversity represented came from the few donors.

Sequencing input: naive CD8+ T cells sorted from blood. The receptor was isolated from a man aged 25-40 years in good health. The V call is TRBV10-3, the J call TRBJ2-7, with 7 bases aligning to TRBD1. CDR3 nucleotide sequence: TGTGCCATCCTCGACAGGGTGGGTGAGCAGTACTTC. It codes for CAILDRVGEQYF.